One and the same sample provided the 23 T cell receptor beta chains below, sequenced in a study of cytomegalovirus exposure and HLA in healthy donors. A multiplex PCR was run with 60 Vbeta primers and 13 Jbeta primers. Here immunoSEQ multiplex PCR was the method, and the copy in TCRdb shows in-frame clones only, minus some. Of about 200,000 clones in the sample, about four fifths were seen once. Sequenced sample: PBMCs. These receptors all come from a woman between 35 and 50 years old in good health and CMV-seronegative.

This chain connects TRBV7-3 to TRBJ2-3; 8 bases line up with TRBD2. After removal of 5 bases from V and 3 bases from J, the junction contained 4 bases not matched to a gene. The CDR3 consists of 14 residues. CDR1 is SGHTA, CDR2 FQGTGA, per germline. For the CDR3, the DNA is TGTGCCAGCAGCCCACGACTAGCGACAGATACGCAGTATTTT. This codes for CASSPRLATDTQYF.

V and J are TRBV6-1 and TRBJ2-5; tentatively, D is TRBD1 (5 bases). The CDR3 contains 15 residues. Germline lookup yields CDR1 MNHNS and CDR2 SASEGT. V lost 5 bases and J 7 bases, leaving 20 bases between the germline ends. The CDR3 here is CASSPPGPGQGTQYF. The DNA of the CDR3 is TGTGCCAGCAGTCCCCCGGGCCCCGGGCAGGGGACCCAGTACTTC.

The chain couples TRBV29-1 to TRBJ1-2; 8 bases line up with TRBD1. With V trimmed by 7 bases and J by 6 bases, 10 bases remained unmatched. Germline lookup yields CDR1 SQVTM and CDR2 ANQGSEA. The length of the CDR3 is 13 residues. The CDR3 DNA is TGCAGCGCCGACAGGGGCAGGGGAGATGGCTACACCTTC. Translated, it gives CSADRGRGDGYTF. Based on the CDR3 plus reference TRBV29-1 and TRBJ1-2, the full variable domain is SAVISQKPSRDICQRGTSLTIQCQVDSQVTMMFWYRQQPGQSLTLIATANQGSEATYESGFVIDKFPISRPNLTFSTLTVSNMSPEDSSIYLCSADRGRGDGYTFGSGTRLTVV.

The chain joins TRBV7-9 to TRBJ1-1; TRBD1 aligns across 7 bases. The V and J ends lost 4 bases and 0 bases, in that order; junction bases with no gene match: 11. Germline V CDR1 and CDR2: SEHNR, FQNEAQ (reference sequence). CDR3 size: 17 residues. Written as DNA, the CDR3 is TGTGCCAGCAGCTACAGGGGCAAAGGGAGAATGAACACTGAAGCTTTCTTT. Translated: CASSYRGKGRMNTEAFF.

This chain uses TRBV19 with TRBJ1-6; 10 bases match TRBD1. Germline V CDR1 and CDR2: LNHDA, SQIVND (reference sequence). V shed 5 bases and J 10 bases; nucleotides not matched to a gene: 5. This CDR3 region has 14 residues. The CDR3 reads CASSLGQGRSPLHF. DNA for the CDR3: TGTGCCAGTAGTTTGGGACAGGGGAGATCACCCCTCCACTTT. Looking up the rest from reference TRBV19 and TRBJ1-6 gives the full variable domain: DGGITQSPKYLFRKEGQNVTLSCEQNLNHDAMYWYRQDPGQGLRLIYYSQIVNDFQKGDIAEGYSVSREKKESFPLTVTSAQKNPTAFYLCASSLGQGRSPLHFGNGTRLTVT.

The chain joins TRBV5-1 to TRBJ1-5; 7 bases align to TRBD1. The junction had 3 bases not matched to a gene; V was cut back by 4 bases and J by 2 bases. The V gene's germline CDR1 is SGHRS and CDR2 YFSETQ. This CDR3 is built from 14 residues. The CDR3 bases are TGCGCCAGCAGCGCCGGACAGGGCAATCAGCCCCAGCATTTT. This sequence encodes CASSAGQGNQPQHF. Looking up the rest from reference TRBV5-1 and TRBJ1-5 gives the full variable domain: KAGVTQTPRYLIKTRGQQVTLSCSPISGHRSVSWYQQTPGQGLQFLFEYFSETQRNKGNFPGRFSGRQFSNSRSEMNVSTLELGDSALYLCASSAGQGNQPQHFGDGTRLSIL.

The CDR3 DNA reads TGTGCCAGCAGTGACTTCGGATCGGGACAGGGAAGCAATGAGCAGTTCTTC. Translated, it gives CASSDFGSGQGSNEQFF. The V gene is TRBV6-4, the J gene TRBJ2-1; 9 nucleotides align to TRBD1. Germline loops: CDR1 MRHNA, CDR2 SNTAGT. This CDR3 region has 17 residues. Trimming cost V 1 base and J 6 bases; bases outside gene matches: 10.

V and J are TRBV7-2 and TRBJ2-6; tentatively, D is TRBD2 (5 bases). The V and J ends lost 3 bases and 0 bases respectively, with 12 bases between them. Germline V gene sequence: CDR1 SGHTA, CDR2 FQGNSA. The CDR3 covers 17 residues. The chain's CDR3 is CASSLIGLVSGANVLTF. CDR3 bases: TGTGCCAGCAGCTTGATTGGACTCGTCTCTGGGGCCAACGTCCTGACTTTC.

The chain joins TRBV7-6 to TRBJ2-2; TRBD1 agrees at 7 bases. The CDR3 totals 15 residues. Germline assignment: CDR1 SGHVS and CDR2 FNYEAQ. J gave up 6 bases and V 5 bases, and 9 bases lay outside the gene matches. CDR3 loop: CASSIGTVRAGELFF. The DNA for the CDR3 is TGTGCCAGCAGCATAGGGACAGTTCGGGCCGGGGAGCTGTTTTTT.

This rearrangement joins TRBV5-1 to TRBJ1-2; 9 bases agree with TRBD1. Germline lookup yields CDR1 SGHRS and CDR2 YFSETQ. The CDR3 has 14 amino acids. Germline trimming cut 5 bases from V and 7 bases from J; bases unmatched to any gene: 9. The CDR3 spells CASSPGTGLSGYTF. The CDR3 nucleotides are TGCGCCAGCAGTCCAGGGACAGGGCTTTCTGGCTACACCTTC.

J is TRBJ1-2 and V is TRBV5-1, with 7 bases fitting TRBD1. CDR1 is SGHRS and CDR2 is YFSETQ in the germline V gene. The CDR3 has 13 amino acids. V was clipped by 0 bases and J by 9 bases; unmatched bases: 5. DNA of the CDR3: TGCGCCAGCAGCTTGGTGGGGACAGAGAGCTACACCTTC. Its protein is CASSLVGTESYTF.

The rearrangement links TRBV19 to TRBJ2-1, with 12 bases that match TRBD2. Germline CDR1 reads LNHDA; CDR2 reads SQIVND (reference sequence). This CDR3 comprises 17 residues. Trimming cost V 5 bases and J 5 bases; bases outside gene matches: 10. This CDR3 is CASSLGTSGLTHNEQFF. The CDR3 nucleotides are TGTGCCAGTAGTCTCGGGACTAGCGGGCTGACCCACAATGAGCAGTTCTTC.

J is TRBJ2-5 and V is TRBV4-1; 14 bases match TRBD2. Germline V gene lookup returns CDR1 MGHRA and CDR2 YSYEKL. This CDR3 spans 19 amino acids. V was pared by 1 base and J by 5 bases, with 12 bases of the junction left unmatched. In nucleotides, the CDR3 is TGCGCCAGCAGCCAAGTTTATCGAGGACTAGCGGGAGGCCGGGAGACCCAGTACTTC. Protein product: CASSQVYRGLAGGRETQYF.

This clone was found a few times. The chain carries TRBV10-3 and TRBJ2-3; D is uncertain. The CDR3 is 13 residues long. Germline assignment: CDR1 ENHRY and CDR2 SYGVKD. V lost 7 bases and J lost 1, with 9 bases in between. CDR3 nucleotide sequence: TGTGCCATCACCTCCTCCCGCACAGATACGCAGTATTTT. Amino acid sequence: CAITSSRTDTQYF.

As to this clone: Other DNA sequences in the sample encode the same CDR3. V usage is TRBV7-2 and J usage is TRBJ1-1; D unclear. The germline CDR1 and CDR2 sequences are SGHTA and FQGNSA. V was cut by 1 base and J by 4 bases, with 7 bases left in between. This CDR3 spans 13 amino acids. This chain's CDR3 is CASSLVPGTEAFF. Written as DNA, the CDR3 is TGTGCCAGCAGCTTAGTACCCGGCACTGAAGCTTTCTTT. The variable domain in full, with the rest retrieved from reference TRBV7-2 and TRBJ1-1, is GAGVSQSPSNKVTEKGKDVELRCDPISGHTALYWYRQSLGQGLEFLIYFQGNSAPDKSGLPSDRFSAERTGGSVSTLTIQRTQQEDSAVYLCASSLVPGTEAFFGQGTRLTVV.

This sequence joins TRBV6-5 and TRBJ2-1, with D perhaps matching TRBD1 (5 bases). There are 14 residues in the CDR3. Trimming removed 6 bases from V and 8 bases from J, with 17 bases in between. Germline CDR1 reads MNHEY; CDR2 reads SVGAGI. CDR3 DNA: TGTGCCAGCAGACCCCATCAGGGCGGCGATGAGCAGTTCTTC. Protein product: CASRPHQGGDEQFF.

The genes are TRBV7-9 and TRBJ1-1; D unclear. The CDR3 has 11 residues. CDR1 SEHNR and CDR2 FQNEAQ come from the germline V gene (reference sequence). V gave up 3 bases and J gave up 7 bases, with 6 bases separating them. For the CDR3, the DNA is TGTGCCAGCAGCTTCCCCGGTGAAGCTTTCTTT. This translates into CASSFPGEAFF.

V and J are TRBV19 and TRBJ2-7, with D perhaps matching TRBD2 (6 bases). The germline V gene has CDR1 LNHDA and CDR2 SQIVND (reference sequence). V was pared by 6 bases and J by 0 bases, with 15 bases between. CDR3 size: 15 residues. In nucleotides, the CDR3 is TGTGCCAGTAGAGGTGGGGGGATAGGCTCCTACGAGCAGTACTTC. Its translation is CASRGGGIGSYEQYF.

The chain carries TRBV2 and TRBJ2-1; TRBD2 aligns across 7 bases. The J segment lost 4 bases and the V segment lost 6 bases, leaving 6 bases of the junction unmatched. The length of the CDR3 is 14 residues. In germline, CDR1 is SNHLY, CDR2 FYNNEI. CDR3: CASRSGEGYNEQFF. The DNA of the CDR3 is TGTGCCAGCAGAAGCGGGGAGGGATACAATGAGCAGTTCTTC.

In its sample, this clone was seen once. V is TRBV4-2 and J is TRBJ2-5; D may be TRBD2 (6 bases). With 4 bases removed from V and 4 bases from J, the gap between germline ends came to 16 bases. CDR1 and CDR2 from the germline V gene are LGHNA and YNFKEQ. The CDR3 runs 15 residues. The CDR3 protein is CASSLRPGSGETQYF. The CDR3 DNA sequence: TGTGCCAGCAGCCTTCGGCCGGGTAGCGGAGAGACCCAGTACTTC.

The rearrangement links TRBV5-6 to TRBJ2-1; 11 bases are shared with TRBD2. CDR1 SGHDT and CDR2 YYEEEE come from the germline V gene. V shed 4 bases and J 3 bases; nucleotides not matched to a gene: 3. This CDR3 comprises 15 residues. CDR3 nucleotides: TGTGCCAGCAGCGTAGCGGGAGGGCACTACAATGAGCAGTTCTTC. Translation: CASSVAGGHYNEQFF.

The chain employs TRBV14 and TRBJ2-5; 9 nucleotides match TRBD2. This CDR3 region has 18 residues. V lost 1 base to trimming and J lost 3 bases; unmatched junction nucleotides: 12. The V gene's germline CDR1 is SGHDN and CDR2 FVKESK. In nucleotides, the CDR3 is TGTGCCAGCAGCCAAGGGTTGAGAGCGGTAGCGGGAGAAGAGACCCAGTACTTC. This encodes CASSQGLRAVAGEETQYF.

The rearrangement joins TRBV7-2 to TRBJ2-3; D is unresolved. Germline values: CDR1 SGHTA, CDR2 FQGNSA. This CDR3 contains 14 residues. Trimming removed 5 bases at V and 5 bases at J, with 14 bases between. CDR3 DNA: TGTGCCAGCAGCCCTCCCCCCACGGTAGATACGCAGTATTTT. This translates into CASSPPPTVDTQYF.